This T cell receptor (beta chain) was recorded in a study of blood T cell repertoires in COVID-19. Source study methods: Scientists estimated how many nucleated cells there were by amplifying reference gene primers. The assay was immunoSEQ multiplex PCR, and TCRdb's table has in-frame clones only and misses some. V, J and clone size derive from that table, while D and trimming were established from the DNA sequence. The sample lists 120,000 or so clones, around 80% occurring once. Germline trimming cut 7 bases from V and 5 bases from J; bases unmatched to any gene: 12. In germline, CDR1 is SQVTM, CDR2 ANQGSEA. The CDR3 sequence is 14 residues long.

This receptor was identified in a man older than 75 with active or convalescent COVID-19. Specimen: peripheral blood. The V gene is TRBV29-1, the J gene TRBJ2-5; 8 positions match TRBD2. CDR3 DNA sequence: TGCAGCGCACGCCCTCTAGCGGGTGGGGAGACCCAGTACTTC. The encoded protein is CSARPLAGGETQYF.